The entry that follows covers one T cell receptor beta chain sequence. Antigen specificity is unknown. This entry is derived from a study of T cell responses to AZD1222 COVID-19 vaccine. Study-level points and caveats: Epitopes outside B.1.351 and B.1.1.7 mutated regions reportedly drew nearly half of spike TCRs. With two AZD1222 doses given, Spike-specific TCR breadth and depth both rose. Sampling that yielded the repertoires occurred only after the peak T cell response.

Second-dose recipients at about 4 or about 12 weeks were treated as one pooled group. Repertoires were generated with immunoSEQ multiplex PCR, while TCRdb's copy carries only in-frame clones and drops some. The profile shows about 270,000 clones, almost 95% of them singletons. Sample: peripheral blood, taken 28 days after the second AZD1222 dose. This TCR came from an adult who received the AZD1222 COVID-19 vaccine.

CDR3 sequence: CASSESSGNQPQHF. The CDR3 region has the DNA TGTGCCAGCAGTGAAAGCAGCGGCAATCAGCCCCAGCATTTT. The chain carries TRBV2 and TRBJ1-5; D unclear. The CDR3 is 14 amino acids. V was shortened by 2 bases and J by 2 bases, with 7 bases between the two germline ends. Germline loops: CDR1 SNHLY, CDR2 FYNNEI. Complete variable domain (other parts from reference TRBV2 and TRBJ1-5): EPEVTQTPSHQVTQMGQEVILRCVPISNHLYFYWYRQILGQKVEFLVSFYNNEISEKSEIFDDQFSVERPDGSNFTLKIRSTKLEDSAMYFCASSESSGNQPQHFGDGTRLSIL.